This T cell receptor (beta chain) was sequenced during a study of shared clonotypes between healthy human individuals. Findings of the study overall: Investigators collected only blood, and repertoires in tissues likely differ. Lower generation probabilities were found for non-shared clonotypes than for those shared by all four donors.

Germline V gene sequence: CDR1 SGDLS, CDR2 YYNGEE. The CDR3 totals 16 residues. With 0 bases removed from V and 0 bases from J, the gap between germline ends came to 12 bases. In the study's own analysis: Because ImmunoSEQ provided only junction sequences with no quality scores, the filtering differed. Here immunoSEQ multiplex PCR was the method, and the copy in TCRdb shows in-frame clones only, minus some. That table furnishes V, J and clone size, whereas the DNA furnished D and trimming. The sample has 2 million to 2.5 million clones; approximately 95% are singletons. Details on this clone: Antigen: not known.

This chain joins TRBV9 and TRBJ1-1; D gene ambiguous. The sequencing input was naive CD4+ T cells from PBMCs. Subset specified: CD45RA+ positively selected. This clonotype was sampled from a young man in good health. Some clones in this sample may be carry-over from other donors' samples. The CDR3 region is CASSVGLARMNTEAFF. In DNA form, the CDR3 reads TGTGCCAGCAGCGTAGGGTTGGCACGCATGAACACTGAAGCTTTCTTT. Using reference TRBV9 and TRBJ1-1 for the parts outside the CDR3, the full variable domain is DSGVTQTPKHLITATGQRVTLRCSPRSGDLSVYWYQQSLDQGLQFLIQYYNGEERAKGNILERFSAQQFPDLHSELNLSSLELGDSALYFCASSVGLARMNTEAFFGQGTRLTVV.